The source of this TCR beta chain is a study of blood T cell repertoires in COVID-19. Study overall: COVID-19 samples from acute and convalescent phases originated in the United States, Italy and Spain.

This clone was picked up one time. The CDR3 runs to 12 residues. Per the germline V gene, CDR1 is SGDLS and CDR2 is YYNGEE. The V and J ends lost 3 bases and 7 bases respectively, with 10 bases between them. Generated by immunoSEQ multiplex PCR, the TCRdb table keeps only in-frame clones and is missing some. Found here are 300,000 to 400,000 clones, more than 70% of them singletons; the top ten hold roughly 3%. This rearrangement joins TRBV9 to TRBJ1-1; D ambiguous. Material for sequencing was peripheral blood. The TCR comes from a man aged 25 to 40 with active or convalescent COVID-19. CDR3 DNA sequence: TGTGCCAGCAGCGCCTCGGGAGATGAAGCTTTCTTT. Its protein is CASSASGDEAFF.